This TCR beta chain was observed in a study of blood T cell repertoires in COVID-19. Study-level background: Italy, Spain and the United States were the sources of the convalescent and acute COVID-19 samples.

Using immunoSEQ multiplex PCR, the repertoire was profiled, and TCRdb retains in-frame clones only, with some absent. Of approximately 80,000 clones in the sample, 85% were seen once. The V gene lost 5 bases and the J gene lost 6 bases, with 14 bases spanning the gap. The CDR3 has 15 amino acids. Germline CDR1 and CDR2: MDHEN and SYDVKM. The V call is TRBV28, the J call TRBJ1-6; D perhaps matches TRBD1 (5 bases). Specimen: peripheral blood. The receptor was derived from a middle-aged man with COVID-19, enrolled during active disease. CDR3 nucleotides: TGTGCCAGCAGTCCAGCCGGGGGGGTTAATTCACCCCTCCACTTT. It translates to CASSPAGGVNSPLHF.